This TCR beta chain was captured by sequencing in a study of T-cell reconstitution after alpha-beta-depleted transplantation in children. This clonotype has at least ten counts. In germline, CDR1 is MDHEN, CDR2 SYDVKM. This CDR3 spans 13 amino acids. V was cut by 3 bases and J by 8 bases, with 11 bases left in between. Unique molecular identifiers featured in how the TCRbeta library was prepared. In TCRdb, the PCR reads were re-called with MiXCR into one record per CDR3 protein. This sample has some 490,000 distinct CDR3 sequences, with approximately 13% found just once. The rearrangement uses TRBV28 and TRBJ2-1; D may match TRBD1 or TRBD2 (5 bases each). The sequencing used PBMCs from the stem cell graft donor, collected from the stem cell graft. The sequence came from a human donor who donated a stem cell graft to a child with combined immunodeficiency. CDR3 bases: TGTGCCAGCAGTTTTTGGGGGACCGATGAGCAGTTCTTC. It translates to CASSFWGTDEQFF.